The 29 T cell receptor beta chains below all came from one sample that was sequenced in a study of naive and memory T cell subsets. Whole-blood samples were around 2.5 ml of peripheral blood from healthy adult volunteers. For blood and skin samples, reverse transcription used TCR alpha and beta constant primers. TCRdb recomputed calls from the 5' RACE reads with MiXCR, one row per CDR3 protein. Here the sample spans some 22,000 distinct CDR3 sequences, around 4% being singletons. The receptors shown here come from a male donor in good health.

This clonotype was detected many times. The V gene is TRBV2, the J gene TRBJ2-1, with D possibly being TRBD2 (5 bases). The V end was cut by 4 bases, the J end by 9 bases, with 7 bases between. This CDR3 region has 11 residues. CDR1 and CDR2 (germline): SNHLY, FYNNEI. The DNA for the CDR3 is TGTGCCAGCAGTGGGAGGCGTGAGCAGTTCTTC. Residues: CASSGRREQFF.

This clonotype was seen repeatedly, ten times or more. This chain connects TRBV12-3 or TRBV12-4 to TRBJ1-1; TRBD1 aligns across 11 bases. The ends lost 5 bases at V and 6 bases at J; junction bases unmatched: 5. This CDR3 has 14 residues. The CDR3 loop reads CASSAPGQGAEAFF. In DNA form, the CDR3 reads TGTGCCAGCAGTGCACCGGGACAGGGGGCTGAAGCTTTCTTT.

This clonotype has a count of ten or more. This chain connects TRBV3-1 to TRBJ2-5; D possibly uses TRBD1 or TRBD2 (5 bases each). The CDR3 runs to 17 residues. The germline V gene encodes CDR1 LGHDT and CDR2 YNNKEL (reference sequence). The ends were cut back, 1 base at V and 2 bases at J, with 17 bases in the middle. The CDR3 region is CASSQVTGRAEQETQYF. Written as DNA, the CDR3 is TGTGCCAGCAGCCAAGTAACGGGGCGGGCAGAACAAGAGACCCAGTACTTC.

This clonotype occurred a few times. The CDR3 DNA follows: TGCGCCAGCAGCCAAGACTGGGGACATATTCACTACGAGCAGTACTTC. Protein: CASSQDWGHIHYEQYF. The rearrangement links TRBV4-1 to TRBJ2-7; tentative D call: TRBD1 (6 bases). CDR1 is MGHRA, CDR2 YSYEKL, per germline. This CDR3 has 16 amino acids. Trimming stripped 0 bases from V and 3 bases from J, with 15 bases between.

This clonotype was seen at least ten times. This chain joins TRBV7-2 and TRBJ2-3; D might be TRBD1 (6 bases). V was pared by 6 bases and J by 1 base, with 14 bases between. The CDR3 runs 15 residues. Germline V gene sequence: CDR1 SGHTA, CDR2 FQGNSA. The CDR3 nucleotides are TGTGCCAGCAGTTCAGACAGGATCGGCACAGATACGCAGTATTTT. Protein sequence: CASSSDRIGTDTQYF.

This clonotype occurred many times. The CDR3 here is CASSPMNTEAFF. CDR3 DNA: TGTGCCAGCTCACCAATGAACACTGAAGCTTTCTTT. V gene TRBV18 combines with J gene TRBJ1-1; D gene unclear. CDR1 KGHSH and CDR2 LQKENI come from the germline V gene. This CDR3 comprises 12 residues. V was trimmed by 2 bases and J by 0 bases, leaving 1 base between them.

This clonotype was seen repeatedly, ten times or more. The chain combines TRBV27 with TRBJ2-6; D may be TRBD1 or TRBD2 (5 bases each). V was pared by 1 base and J by 2 bases, with 9 bases between. The germline gives CDR1 MNHEY, CDR2 SMNVEV (reference sequence). The CDR3 loop spans 16 amino acids. Here the CDR3 reads CASSLYGTAGANVLTF. As DNA, the CDR3 is TGTGCCAGCAGTTTATATGGGACGGCTGGGGCCAACGTCCTGACTTTC.

This clonotype is deemed medium-sized. The rearrangement uses TRBV29-1 and TRBJ1-5; TRBD1 matches 7 bases. The CDR3 consists of 14 residues. Germline CDR1 reads SQVTM; CDR2 reads ANQGSEA. Written as DNA, the CDR3 is TGCAGTTCATGTGTTACAGGGGCGGATCAGCCCCAGCATTTT. The encoded protein is CSSCVTGADQPQHF.

This clonotype appeared many times. The genes are TRBV6-5 and TRBJ2-1; 12 bases match TRBD2. The junction had 8 bases not matched to a gene; V was cut back by 2 bases and J by 6 bases. Germline V CDR1 and CDR2: MNHEY, SVGAGI. The CDR3 is made up of 17 amino acids. The CDR3 region is CASSYITATSGGNEQFF. The CDR3 DNA sequence: TGTGCCAGCAGTTACATTACCGCGACTAGCGGGGGCAATGAGCAGTTCTTC.

Of note for this clonotype: A much larger clone differs from this one at a single base, so this may be a read error. The chain is built from TRBV29-1 and TRBJ1-1; D unresolved. CDR1 and CDR2 (germline): SQVTM, ANQGSEA. V was trimmed by 7 bases and J by 5 bases, leaving 11 bases between them. This CDR3 is built from 11 residues. CDR3 region: CSGADSTEAFF. DNA of the CDR3: TGCAGCGGAGCCGATAGTACTGAAGCTTTCTTT.

The V and J genes are TRBV18 and TRBJ2-1; the D gene could be TRBD1 or TRBD2 (6 bases each). The CDR3 totals 16 residues. V gave up 1 base and J gave up 8 bases, with 18 bases separating them. Germline loops: CDR1 KGHSH, CDR2 LQKENI. CDR3 sequence reads: CASSPLGGALKDEQFF. CDR3 in DNA: TGTGCCAGCTCACCACTCGGGGGCGCTTTGAAAGATGAGCAGTTCTTC.

Turning to this clonotype: A much more abundant neighbour one base away suggests this may be a read error. This chain uses TRBV12-3 or TRBV12-4 with TRBJ2-7, with 11 bases aligning to TRBD2. The J segment lost 6 bases and the V segment lost 5 bases, leaving 9 bases of the junction unmatched. The CDR3 length is 15 residues. In DNA form, the CDR3 reads TGTGCCAGCAGTCCACTAGCGGGAGACCTGGGCGAGCAGTACTTC. As protein: CASSPLAGDLGEQYF.

Concerning this clonotype itself: Being one base from a much bigger clone, this may be a read error. The chain carries TRBV6-5 and TRBJ2-7, with a weak D call TRBD1 (7 bases). The germline V gene encodes CDR1 MNHEY and CDR2 SVGAGI. V gave up 6 bases and J gave up 5 bases, with 11 bases separating them. CDR3 length equals 12 residues. The CDR3 spells CASSQGGHEQYF. DNA of the CDR3: TGTGCCAGCAGCCAGGGGGGACACGAGCAGTACTTC.

This clonotype appeared many times. The chain combines TRBV3-1 with TRBJ1-2, with D possibly TRBD1 on 6 matching bases. V lost 7 bases and J lost 2, with 8 bases in between. Germline V gives CDR1 LGHDT, CDR2 YNNKEL (reference sequence). There are 12 residues in the CDR3. The CDR3: CASKGGNYGYTF. For the CDR3, the DNA is TGTGCCAGCAAGGGGGGAAACTATGGCTACACCTTC.

As to this clonotype: Germline and junction disagree at one end, which may indicate a read error. The chain couples TRBV6-1 to TRBJ1-5; 7 bases agree with TRBD1. The CDR3 has 16 amino acids. Germline-derived CDR1 and CDR2 are MNHNS and SASEGT. The CDR3 loop reads CASTGPNRGGYQPQNF. The CDR3 nucleotides are TGTGCCAGCACTGGCCCTAACAGGGGAGGTTATCAGCCCCAGAATTTT.

This clonotype was counted many times. V usage is TRBV3-1 and J usage is TRBJ1-6; a weak D match, TRBD1 (5 bases). The V gene lost 4 bases and the J gene lost 7 bases, with 14 bases spanning the gap. The length of the CDR3 is 15 residues. Germline values: CDR1 LGHDT, CDR2 YNNKEL (reference sequence). The CDR3: CASSRSVRGNSPLHF. CDR3 nucleotides: TGTGCCAGCAGCCGGTCGGTCCGGGGGAATTCACCCCTCCACTTT.

This clonotype was observed at least ten times. The genes are TRBV12-3 or TRBV12-4 and TRBJ2-2; D gene uncertain. The V and J ends lost 3 bases and 5 bases respectively, with 13 bases between them. The CDR3 length is 15 residues. The CDR3 sequence is CASSFGSLGTGELFF. The CDR3 DNA is TGTGCCAGCAGTTTTGGAAGCCTGGGGACCGGGGAGCTGTTTTTT.

This clonotype was detected many times. This chain uses TRBV6-4 with TRBJ1-6, with D unresolved. V was cut by 2 bases and J by 5 bases, with 4 bases left in between. The CDR3 is 13 residues long. Germline-derived CDR1 and CDR2 are MRHNA and SNTAGT. The CDR3 bases are TGTGCCAGCAGTGACAGGGATAATTCACCCCTCCACTTT. Encoded protein: CASSDRDNSPLHF.

This clonotype was seen ten or more times. This sequence joins TRBV2 and TRBJ2-7; 10 nucleotides match TRBD2. The CDR3 has 15 amino acids. CDR1 and CDR2 from the germline V gene are SNHLY and FYNNEI. J was trimmed by 0 bases and V by 4 bases; bases with no gene match: 3. The CDR3 region is CASSGAGGRSYEQYF. The CDR3 bases are TGTGCCAGCAGTGGAGCGGGAGGGCGCTCCTACGAGCAGTACTTC.

This clonotype has a handful of counts. The chain carries TRBV9 and TRBJ2-3; D possibly corresponds to TRBD2 (6 bases). The CDR3 totals 14 residues. The germline V and J ends were trimmed by 2 bases and 4 bases, with 11 bases remaining between them. Germline loops: CDR1 SGDLS, CDR2 YYNGEE. DNA for the CDR3: TGTGCCAGCAGCGTCAGGAGGGGAGCAGATACGCAGTATTTT. Residues: CASSVRRGADTQYF.

This sequence joins TRBV5-5 and TRBJ1-4, with no clear D. The CDR3 totals 15 residues. Trimming cost V 1 base and J 8 bases, with 15 bases left between them. Germline CDR1 SGHKS, CDR2 YYEKEE (reference sequence). This CDR3 reads CASSLNQGLVEKLFF. Written as DNA, the CDR3 is TGTGCCAGCAGCTTGAATCAAGGGCTTGTCGAAAAACTGTTTTTT.

V gene TRBV20-1 combines with J gene TRBJ1-1, with 7 bases lining up with TRBD1. This CDR3 spans 12 amino acids. V lost 4 bases, J lost 7 bases, and 6 bases stayed unmatched. Germline V gene sequence: CDR1 DFQATT, CDR2 SNEGSKA (reference sequence). In DNA, the CDR3 is TGCAGTGCTACAGGACAGGAAGATGAAGCTTTCTTT. Its protein product is CSATGQEDEAFF.

The sample holds many counts of this clonotype. V is TRBV7-9 and J is TRBJ1-3; D remains unclear. Trimming stripped 2 bases from V and 0 bases from J, with 2 bases between. The germline V gene has CDR1 SEHNR and CDR2 FQNEAQ (reference sequence). The CDR3 extends over 13 amino acids. DNA of the CDR3: TGTGCCAGCAGCTTACCCTCTGGAAACACCATATATTTT. Translating it yields CASSLPSGNTIYF.

This clonotype was recorded many times. This rearrangement joins TRBV6-2 or TRBV6-3 to TRBJ1-3; D might be TRBD1 (5 bases). Between the trimmed V and J ends, which lost 2 bases and 2 bases, there was a span of 10 bases. Germline CDR1 and CDR2: MNHEY and SVGEGT. CDR3 length equals 15 residues. The CDR3 coding sequence is TGTGCCAGCAGTTACCAGGGAATCACTGGAAACACCATATATTTT. This gives the protein CASSYQGITGNTIYF.

This clonotype was counted many times. The chain uses TRBV7-3 and TRBJ2-3; the match to TRBD2 covers 9 bases. The CDR3 extends over 17 amino acids. Germline CDR1 and CDR2: SGHTA and FQGTGA. The V segment lost 3 bases and the J segment 0 bases; nucleotides outside the gene matches: 7. CDR3 region: CASSLTSGLYSTDTQYF. The CDR3 DNA reads TGTGCCAGCAGCTTGACTAGCGGCCTTTATAGCACAGATACGCAGTATTTT.

This clonotype was found many times. V usage is TRBV10-3 and J usage is TRBJ2-7, with D perhaps TRBD1 (6 bases). Germline CDR1 is ENHRY and CDR2 is SYGVKD. Trimming removed 2 bases at V and 5 bases at J, with 16 bases between. This CDR3 contains 15 residues. As DNA, the CDR3 is TGTGCCATCAGTGAGACCCAACAGGGCCCCGACGAGCAGTACTTC. The encoded protein is CAISETQQGPDEQYF.

This clonotype ranks as medium-sized. The chain combines TRBV21-1 with TRBJ2-7. TRBV21-1 is described as a pseudogene. The CDR3 runs to 12 residues. In DNA, the CDR3 is TGTGCCAGCAGCAGTGCTCTCTACGAGCAGTACTTC. Translating gives CASSSALYEQYF.

This clonotype has at least ten counts. V gene TRBV2 combines with J gene TRBJ1-4; the match to TRBD1 covers 9 bases. Germline V CDR1 and CDR2: SNHLY, FYNNEI. The junction had 8 bases not matched to a gene; V was cut back by 9 bases and J by 6 bases. The CDR3 sequence is 14 residues long. The CDR3 DNA reads as TGTGCCAGTCGATTGGACAGGGGCGATGAAAAACTGTTTTTT. This translates into CASRLDRGDEKLFF.

This clonotype was detected many times. The rearrangement joins TRBV6-2 or TRBV6-3 to TRBJ2-2, with D possibly matching TRBD2 (6 bases). This CDR3 has 16 amino acids. Germline values: CDR1 MNHEY, CDR2 SVGEGT. Trimming stripped 8 bases from V and 0 bases from J, with 16 bases between. The CDR3 here is CASRNLAETNTGELFF. In DNA, the CDR3 is TGTGCCAGCCGGAATTTAGCGGAGACGAACACCGGGGAGCTGTTTTTT.